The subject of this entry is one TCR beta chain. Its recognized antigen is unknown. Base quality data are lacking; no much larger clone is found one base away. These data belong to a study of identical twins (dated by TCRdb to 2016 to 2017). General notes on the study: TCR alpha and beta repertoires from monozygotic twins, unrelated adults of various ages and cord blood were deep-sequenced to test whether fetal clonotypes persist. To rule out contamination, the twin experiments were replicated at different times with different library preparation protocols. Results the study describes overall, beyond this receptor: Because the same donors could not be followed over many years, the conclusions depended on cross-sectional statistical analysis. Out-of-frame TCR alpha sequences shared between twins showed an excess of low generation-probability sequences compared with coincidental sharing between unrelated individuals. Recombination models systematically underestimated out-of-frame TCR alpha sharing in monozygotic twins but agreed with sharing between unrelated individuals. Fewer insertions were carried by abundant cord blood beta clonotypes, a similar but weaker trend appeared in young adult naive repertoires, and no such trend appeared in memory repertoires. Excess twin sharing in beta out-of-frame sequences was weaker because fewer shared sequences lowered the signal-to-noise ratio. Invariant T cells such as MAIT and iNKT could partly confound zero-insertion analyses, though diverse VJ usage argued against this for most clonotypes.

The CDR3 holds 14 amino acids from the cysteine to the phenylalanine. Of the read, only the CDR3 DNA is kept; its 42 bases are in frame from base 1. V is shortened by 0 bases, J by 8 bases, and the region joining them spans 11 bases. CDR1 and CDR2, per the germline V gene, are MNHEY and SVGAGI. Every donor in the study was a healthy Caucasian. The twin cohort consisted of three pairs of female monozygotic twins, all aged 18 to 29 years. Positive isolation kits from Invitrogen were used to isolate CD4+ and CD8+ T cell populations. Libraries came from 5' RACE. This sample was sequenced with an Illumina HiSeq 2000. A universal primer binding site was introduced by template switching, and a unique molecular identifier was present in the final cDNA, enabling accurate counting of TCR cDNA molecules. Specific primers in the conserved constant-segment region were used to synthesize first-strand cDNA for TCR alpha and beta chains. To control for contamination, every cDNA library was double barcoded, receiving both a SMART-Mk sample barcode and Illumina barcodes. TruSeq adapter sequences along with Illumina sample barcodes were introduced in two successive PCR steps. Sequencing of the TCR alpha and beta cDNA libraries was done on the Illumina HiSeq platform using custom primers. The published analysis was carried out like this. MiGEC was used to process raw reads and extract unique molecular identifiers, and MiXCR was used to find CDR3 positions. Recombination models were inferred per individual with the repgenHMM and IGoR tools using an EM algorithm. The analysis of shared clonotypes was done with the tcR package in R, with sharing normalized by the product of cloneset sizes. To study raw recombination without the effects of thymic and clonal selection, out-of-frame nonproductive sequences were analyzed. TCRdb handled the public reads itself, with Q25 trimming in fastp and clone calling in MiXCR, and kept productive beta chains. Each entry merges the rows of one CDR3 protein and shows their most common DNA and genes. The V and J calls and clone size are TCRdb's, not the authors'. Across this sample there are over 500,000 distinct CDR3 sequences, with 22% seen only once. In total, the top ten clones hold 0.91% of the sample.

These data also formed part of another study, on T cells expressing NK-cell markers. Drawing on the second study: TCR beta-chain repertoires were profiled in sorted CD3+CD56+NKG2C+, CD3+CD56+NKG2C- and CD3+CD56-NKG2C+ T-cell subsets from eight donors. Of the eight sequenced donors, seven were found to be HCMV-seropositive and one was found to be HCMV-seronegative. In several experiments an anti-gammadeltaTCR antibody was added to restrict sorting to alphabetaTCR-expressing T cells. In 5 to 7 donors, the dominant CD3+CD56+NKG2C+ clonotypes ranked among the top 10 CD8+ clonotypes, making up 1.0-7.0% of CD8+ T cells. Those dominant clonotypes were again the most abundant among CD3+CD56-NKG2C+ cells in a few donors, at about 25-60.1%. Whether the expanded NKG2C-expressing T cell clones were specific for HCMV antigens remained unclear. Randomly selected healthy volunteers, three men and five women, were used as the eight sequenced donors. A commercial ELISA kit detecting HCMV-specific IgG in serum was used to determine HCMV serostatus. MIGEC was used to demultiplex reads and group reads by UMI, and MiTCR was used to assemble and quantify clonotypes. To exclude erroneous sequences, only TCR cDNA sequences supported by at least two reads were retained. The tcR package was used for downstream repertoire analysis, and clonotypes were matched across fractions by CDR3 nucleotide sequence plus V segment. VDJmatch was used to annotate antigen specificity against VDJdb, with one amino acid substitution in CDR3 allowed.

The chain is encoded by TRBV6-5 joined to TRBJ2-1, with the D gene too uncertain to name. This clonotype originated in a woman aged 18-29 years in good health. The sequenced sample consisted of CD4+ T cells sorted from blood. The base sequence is TGTGCCAGCAGTTACTCGTTCTCGGTGGATGAGCAGTTCTTC. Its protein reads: CASSYSFSVDEQFF.